These 23 T cell receptor beta chains originate from one sample sequenced in a study of blood T cell repertoires in COVID-19. Measured with immunoSEQ multiplex PCR; TCRdb has only the in-frame clones, and not every one. Among around 60,000 clones listed, almost 95% were seen once. Sequenced input: peripheral blood. Receptors were obtained from a middle-aged man with active COVID-19.

This rearrangement joins TRBV7-9 to TRBJ1-1; TRBD1 aligns across 8 bases. Germline V gene data show CDR1 as SEHNR and CDR2 as FQNEAQ (reference sequence). The J segment lost 0 bases and the V segment lost 5 bases, leaving 14 bases of the junction unmatched. The CDR3 length is 18 residues. For the CDR3, the DNA is TGTGCCAGCAGCCGAAATGGCAGGGGGCTTAGGCTGAACACTGAAGCTTTCTTT. Encoded protein: CASSRNGRGLRLNTEAFF. Complete variable domain (other parts from reference TRBV7-9 and TRBJ1-1): DTGVSQNPRHKITKRGQNVTFRCDPISEHNRLYWYRQTLGQGPEFLTYFQNEAQLEKSRLLSDRFSAERPKGSFSTLEIQRTEQGDSAMYLCASSRNGRGLRLNTEAFFGQGTRLTVV.

The chain couples TRBV2 to TRBJ2-3, with 12 bases matching TRBD2. Per germline, CDR1 SNHLY and CDR2 FYNNEI. J gave up 0 bases and V 6 bases, and 4 bases lay outside the gene matches. The length of the CDR3 is 16 residues. The DNA of the CDR3 is TGTGCCAGCAGCCTAGGACTAGCGGGGAGCACAGATACGCAGTATTTT. It is translated as CASSLGLAGSTDTQYF.

The rearrangement uses TRBV6-2 or TRBV6-3 and TRBJ2-2; 9 nucleotides align to TRBD1. V gave up 2 bases and J gave up 6 bases; unmatched junction bases: 4. CDR3 length equals 15 residues. Germline V gene lookup returns CDR1 MNHEY and CDR2 SVGEGT. CDR3 nucleotide sequence: TGTGCCAGCAGTTACGCTACAGGGGGCTCCGGGGAGCTGTTTTTT. It yields the protein CASSYATGGSGELFF.

This clone appeared a single time. The rearrangement links TRBV15 to TRBJ2-3; 14 nucleotides agree with TRBD2. The CDR3 consists of 16 residues. Looked up from germline, CDR1 is LNHNV and CDR2 is YYDKDF (reference sequence). V dropped 4 bases and J dropped 6; count of bases not matched to a gene: 6. CDR3 in DNA: TGTGCCACCAGCATGGGGACTAGCGGGGGAGGGGATACGCAGTATTTT. It is translated as CATSMGTSGGGDTQYF.

CDR3 region: CASSLVARTSGTDTQYF. CDR3 in DNA: TGTGCCAGCAGCTTAGTGGCCAGGACATCTGGCACAGATACGCAGTATTTT. The chain carries TRBV11-3 and TRBJ2-3; D might be TRBD1 (5 bases). The V gene lost 1 base and the J gene lost 1 base, with 15 bases spanning the gap. The CDR3 runs to 17 residues. Germline V gives CDR1 SGHNT, CDR2 YENEEA.

This rearrangement joins TRBV18 to TRBJ2-7; tentative D call: TRBD1 (5 bases). The CDR3 spans 14 residues. V lost 4 bases, J lost 3 bases, and 13 bases lay in between. The germline gives CDR1 KGHSH, CDR2 LQKENI. The CDR3 region is CASSLGPTDYEQYF. CDR3 DNA: TGTGCCAGCTCACTGGGGCCGACAGACTACGAGCAGTACTTC.

With respect to this clone: Other DNA sequences in the same sample also yield this CDR3. J is TRBJ1-1 and V is TRBV7-2; D is uncertain. The V end was cut by 2 bases, the J end by 2 bases, with 3 bases between. The CDR3 runs to 12 residues. The germline CDR1 and CDR2 sequences are SGHTA and FQGNSA. The CDR3, as DNA: TGTGCCAGCAGCTTACTAAACACTGAAGCTTTCTTT. It yields the protein CASSLLNTEAFF. Using reference TRBV7-2 and TRBJ1-1 for the parts outside the CDR3, the full variable domain is GAGVSQSPSNKVTEKGKDVELRCDPISGHTALYWYRQSLGQGLEFLIYFQGNSAPDKSGLPSDRFSAERTGGSVSTLTIQRTQQEDSAVYLCASSLLNTEAFFGQGTRLTVV.

The chain carries TRBV12-5 and TRBJ1-1; D is unclear. The CDR3 totals 15 residues. CDR1 and CDR2 from the germline V gene are LGHNT and FRNRAP. Trimming removed 7 bases at V and 0 bases at J, with 15 bases between. This CDR3 reads CASVRSGGMNTEAFF. In DNA form, the CDR3 reads TGTGCTAGTGTTAGAAGCGGCGGAATGAACACTGAAGCTTTCTTT.

The rearrangement joins TRBV27 to TRBJ2-7; 9 nucleotides align to TRBD1. The germline CDR1 and CDR2 sequences are MNHEY and SMNVEV (reference sequence). There are 15 residues in the CDR3. Unmatched junction bases numbered 7, after V lost 0 bases and J lost 7 bases. The CDR3 reads CASSLSTGGGWEQYF. Written as DNA, the CDR3 is TGTGCCAGCAGTTTATCTACAGGGGGCGGATGGGAGCAGTACTTC.

The V gene is TRBV11-2, the J gene TRBJ2-2; the D gene is possibly TRBD2 (6 bases). The V and J ends lost 1 base and 5 bases respectively, with 8 bases between them. The CDR3 sequence is 14 residues long. The germline V gene encodes CDR1 SGHAT and CDR2 FQNNGV. The CDR3 loop is CASSLGLGTGELFF. The CDR3 DNA is TGTGCCAGCAGCTTAGGACTAGGAACCGGGGAGCTGTTTTTT.

This chain connects TRBV28 to TRBJ2-1; 14 bases fit TRBD2. The CDR3 loop spans 18 amino acids. CDR1 is MDHEN and CDR2 is SYDVKM in the germline V gene. J lost 0 bases, V lost 7 bases, and 8 bases had no gene match. For the CDR3, the DNA is TGTGCCAGCATAGGACTAGCGGGAGGCTTTAGCTCCTACAATGAGCAGTTCTTC. Amino acid sequence: CASIGLAGGFSSYNEQFF. Filled out from reference TRBV28 and TRBJ2-1, the complete variable domain reads DVKVTQSSRYLVKRTGEKVFLECVQDMDHENMFWYRQDPGLGLRLIYFSYDVKMKEKGDIPEGYSVSREKKERFSLILESASTNQTSMYLCASIGLAGGFSSYNEQFFGPGTRLTVL.

The rearrangement joins TRBV24-1 to TRBJ2-5; 7 bases align to TRBD2. J was trimmed by 4 bases and V by 0 bases; bases with no gene match: 4. The CDR3 contains 15 residues. From germline, CDR1 is KGHDR and CDR2 SFDVKD. The CDR3 DNA sequence: TGTGCCACCAGTGATTTGATCGGGGGGTCAGAGACCCAGTACTTC. Translated: CATSDLIGGSETQYF.

The CDR3 is CASTTWWLAGSGKVNEQFF. In DNA form, the CDR3 reads TGTGCCAGCACCACGTGGTGGCTAGCGGGATCAGGGAAGGTGAATGAGCAGTTCTTC. This sequence joins TRBV28 and TRBJ2-1, with 9 positions matching TRBD2. The CDR3 sequence is 19 residues long. The V gene's germline CDR1 is MDHEN and CDR2 SYDVKM. Trimming at V came to 7 bases and at J to 7 bases, leaving 23 bases not matched to a gene.

The rearrangement joins TRBV20-1 to TRBJ2-5; 11 bases fit TRBD2. From germline, CDR1 is DFQATT and CDR2 SNEGSKA (reference sequence). The junction had 7 bases not matched to a gene; V was cut back by 3 bases and J by 4 bases. This CDR3 is 15 amino acids long. CDR3 amino acids: CSASGSGRASETQYF. The CDR3 bases are TGCAGTGCTAGTGGTAGCGGGAGGGCCTCAGAGACCCAGTACTTC.

Comment on this clone: An end of the junction differs from the germline gene, which may be a read error. This rearrangement joins TRBV28 to TRBJ2-7; the match to TRBD1 covers 10 bases. The CDR3 is made up of 11 amino acids. CDR1 and CDR2 (germline): MDHEN, SYDVKM. The CDR3 DNA reads as TGTGCCAGCAGTTACGGGACAGGGGCGAACTTC. Translation: CASSYGTGANF.

The rearrangement links TRBV7-2 to TRBJ1-6; no firm D call. The germline V gene encodes CDR1 SGHTA and CDR2 FQGNSA. This CDR3 is built from 13 residues. V lost 5 bases and J lost 6, with 8 bases in between. The CDR3 nucleotides read TGTGCCAGCAGCACATACAGTAATTCACCCCTCCACTTT. Translation gives CASSTYSNSPLHF.

The chain has TRBV3-1 (or the pseudogene TRBV3-2) and TRBJ1-6; D is possibly TRBD1 (6 bases). The CDR3 totals 14 residues. V lost 3 bases, J lost 8 bases, and 11 bases lay in between. Germline values: CDR1 LGHDT, CDR2 YNNKEL (reference sequence). The CDR3 loop is CASSQWGGDSPLHF. The CDR3 DNA reads TGTGCCAGCAGCCAGTGGGGGGGCGATTCACCCCTCCACTTT.

For this clone: Other DNA variants within this sample encode the same CDR3. The chain combines TRBV5-1 with TRBJ2-1, with 11 positions matching TRBD2. After removal of 4 bases from V and 0 bases from J, the junction contained 3 bases not matched to a gene. From germline, CDR1 is SGHRS and CDR2 YFSETQ. The CDR3 consists of 16 residues. The CDR3 DNA is TGCGCCAGCAGCCTAACTAGCGGGAGCTCCTACAATGAGCAGTTCTTC. It yields the protein CASSLTSGSSYNEQFF. Supplemented by reference TRBV5-1 and TRBJ2-1, the full variable domain reads KAGVTQTPRYLIKTRGQQVTLSCSPISGHRSVSWYQQTPGQGLQFLFEYFSETQRNKGNFPGRFSGRQFSNSRSEMNVSTLELGDSALYLCASSLTSGSSYNEQFFGPGTRLTVL.

The chain has TRBV27 and TRBJ2-7, with 7 positions matching TRBD1. The CDR3 sequence is 13 residues long. V shed 5 bases, J shed 6 bases, and the junction held 7 bases outside the gene matches. Germline V gives CDR1 MNHEY, CDR2 SMNVEV (reference sequence). CDR3 region: CASSRQGSFEQYF. For the CDR3, the DNA is TGTGCCAGCAGTCGACAGGGCAGTTTCGAGCAGTACTTC.

This chain links TRBV10-3 with TRBJ2-1; D ambiguous. This CDR3 region has 14 residues. V was pared by 4 bases and J by 2 bases, with 9 bases between. Germline V gene lookup returns CDR1 ENHRY and CDR2 SYGVKD. In DNA, the CDR3 is TGTGCCATCAGTGGCTCTGCGGCCTACAATGAGCAGTTCTTC. The encoded protein is CAISGSAAYNEQFF.

The chain recombines TRBV12-5 with TRBJ1-5; D is ambiguous. The CDR3 has 13 amino acids. V lost 6 bases and J 6 bases, leaving 12 bases between the germline ends. Germline V gene sequence: CDR1 LGHNT, CDR2 FRNRAP. The CDR3 loop reads CASGREFGQPQHF. The CDR3 coding sequence is TGTGCTAGTGGCCGTGAGTTCGGTCAGCCCCAGCATTTT.

The rearrangement uses TRBV7-9 and TRBJ1-2; TRBD1 might be the D (6 bases). The CDR3 is made up of 16 amino acids. The germline V gene has CDR1 SEHNR and CDR2 FQNEAQ (reference sequence). V lost 6 bases to trimming and J lost 4 bases, with 21 bases between them. The CDR3 DNA sequence: TGTGCCAGCAGTACGATACCGGGACAAACCATCTATGGCTACACCTTC. As protein: CASSTIPGQTIYGYTF.

The chain employs TRBV11-2 and TRBJ2-5; D remains unclear. Germline values: CDR1 SGHAT, CDR2 FQNNGV. V shed 0 bases and J shed 7 bases, with 15 bases lying between them. The CDR3 is 15 amino acids. The CDR3 here is CASSLDRQVLGTQYF. The DNA of the CDR3 is TGTGCCAGCAGCTTAGATCGGCAGGTATTAGGGACCCAGTACTTC. Combining the CDR3 with reference TRBV11-2 and TRBJ2-5 gives the whole variable domain EAGVAQSPRYKIIEKRQSVAFWCNPISGHATLYWYQQILGQGPKLLIQFQNNGVVDDSQLPKDRFSAERLKGVDSTLKIQPAKLEDSAVYLCASSLDRQVLGTQYFGPGTRLLVL.